This T cell receptor (beta chain) was sequenced for a study of blood T cell repertoires in COVID-19. About the research overall: COVID-19 samples from acute and convalescent phases originated in the United States, Italy and Spain. T cells, B-cell-depleted T cells, or PBMCs provided the cDNA or gDNA that served as material.

From germline, CDR1 is SEHNR and CDR2 FQNEAQ (reference sequence). J gave up 5 bases and V 5 bases, and 10 bases lay outside the gene matches. The CDR3 is 16 residues long. How the authors handled the data: By means of reference gene primer amplification, nucleated cell counts were estimated. Repertoires were generated with immunoSEQ multiplex PCR, while TCRdb's copy carries only in-frame clones and drops some. V, J and clone size are taken as reported in that table, and D and trimming were inferred from the DNA itself. The table records about 52,000 clones, roughly 86% of them present only once. This TCR came from a woman of 80 years or more with acute or convalescent COVID-19. J is TRBJ2-1 and V is TRBV7-9; 9 bases fit TRBD2. The sequenced sample was peripheral blood. The CDR3 bases are TGTGCCAGCAGCCCGGGGGCGGGGGGGATGAACAATGAGCAGTTCTTC. It translates to CASSPGAGGMNNEQFF. Supplemented by reference TRBV7-9 and TRBJ2-1, the full variable domain reads DTGVSQNPRHKITKRGQNVTFRCDPISEHNRLYWYRQTLGQGPEFLTYFQNEAQLEKSRLLSDRFSAERPKGSFSTLEIQRTEQGDSAMYLCASSPGAGGMNNEQFFGPGTRLTVL.